Following are 31 T cell receptor delta chains from one sample sequenced in a study of gamma-delta chains in newborns, infants, children. TCRdb called clones from the reads again using CATT. The repertoire holds 5,200 or so delta-chain clones, with 3% as singletons. The sequenced sample consisted of blood. These receptors came from a child who was a newborn, infant or young child, either healthy, febrile or measles-vaccinated (not recorded which).

This clone was seen only a few times. A single base is all that separates this from a far larger clone, so a read error is likely. The CDR3 spells CACDTVLGDTRSSWDTRQTFF. The CDR3 nucleotides read TGTGCCTGTGACACTGTACTGGGGGATACGCGCAGCTCCTGGGACACCCGACAGACGTTTTTC. The V call is TRDV2, the J call TRDJ3; 13 bases map to TRDD3. The germline V gene encodes CDR1 GEAIGNYY and CDR2 EKD. There are 21 residues in the CDR3.

This clone was found a few times. The protein recorded in TCRdb matches a much larger clone and deviates from this DNA's translation at residue 6, suggesting a read error; the protein here is obtained by translating the DNA. The CDR3 spells CACDYRGSSWDTRQMFF. The CDR3 DNA follows: TGTGCCTGTGACTACAGGGGGAGCTCCTGGGACACCCGACAGATGTTTTTC. The chain is built from TRDV2 and TRDJ3, with D maybe TRDD3 (6 bases). V dropped 3 bases and J dropped 0 bases, with 11 bases sitting between them. Germline CDR1 reads GEAIGNYY; CDR2 reads EKD. This CDR3 comprises 17 residues.

This clone was seen a handful of times. At one of its ends the junction is not consistent with the germline gene, which may arise from a read error. The chain couples TRDV2 to TRDJ2, with D unclear. In germline, CDR1 is GEAIGNYY, CDR2 EKD. This CDR3 comprises 15 residues. The CDR3 protein is CACQSSHALTAHLFF. The CDR3 DNA sequence: TGTGCCTGTCAATCTAGTCATGCTTTGACAGCACACCTCTTCTTT.

The V call is TRDV2, the J call TRDJ3, with TRDD3 matching 9 bases. The CDR3 is 17 amino acids. The germline V gene encodes CDR1 GEAIGNYY and CDR2 EKD. J lost 0 bases, V lost 1 base, and 0 bases had no gene match. CDR3 amino acids: CACDTGIRSWDTRQMFF. CDR3 nucleotides: TGTGCCTGTGACACGGGGATACGCTCCTGGGACACCCGACAGATGTTTTTC.

This clone is medium-sized (0.01 to 0.1%) by share. The sample carries other DNA sequences with the same CDR3. The chain carries TRDV2 and TRDJ3; 13 bases align to TRDD3. Germline V gene data show CDR1 as GEAIGNYY and CDR2 as EKD. V lost 0 bases, J lost 0 bases, and 4 bases stayed unmatched. This CDR3 is built from 20 residues. The CDR3 loop is CACDTPLGDTSSWDTRQMFF. CDR3 in DNA: TGTGCCTGTGACACCCCACTGGGGGATACGAGCTCCTGGGACACCCGACAGATGTTTTTC.

This clone was detected a few times. With a far larger clone one base away, a read error is the likely cause. The chain has TRDV2 and TRDJ3, with 11 positions matching TRDD3. Germline V gene data show CDR1 as GEAIGNYY and CDR2 as EKD. The CDR3 runs to 19 residues. CDR3 residues: CACDTVLGDSSWDTRQTFF. The CDR3 coding sequence is TGTGCCTGTGACACCGTACTGGGGGATAGCTCCTGGGACACCCGACAGACGTTTTTC.

Comments on this clone: A far larger clone is only one base removed, so a read error is likely. The genes are TRDV2 and TRDJ2; 10 bases are a match to TRDD3. V lost 0 bases and J lost 0; bases outside the gene matches: 6. Germline V CDR1 and CDR2: GEAIGNYY, EKD. There are 18 residues in the CDR3. CDR3 amino acids: CACDTGRGIRALTAQLFF. The CDR3, as DNA: TGTGCCTGTGACACCGGCAGGGGGATACGCGCTTTGACAGCACAACTCTTCTTT.

This clone is deemed medium-sized. Other nucleotide sequences in the sample specify the same CDR3. The gene calls are TRDV2 and TRDJ3, with D possibly matching TRDD3 (6 bases). The CDR3 loop spans 17 amino acids. The germline CDR1 and CDR2 sequences are GEAIGNYY and EKD. V lost 3 bases to trimming and J lost 0 bases, with 11 bases between them. The CDR3 reads CACDWGPSSWDTRQMFF. The CDR3 DNA is TGTGCCTGTGACTGGGGGCCGAGCTCCTGGGACACCCGACAGATGTTTTTC.

This clone has just a few counts. The protein given by TCRdb reflects a much larger clone and differs at residue 13 from this DNA's translation, likely from a read error; the protein shown is the DNA's translation. The gene calls are TRDV1 and TRDJ1, with D tentatively TRDD3 (6 bases). Germline CDR1 TSWWSYY, CDR2 QGS. There are 15 residues in the CDR3. The CDR3 DNA follows: TGTGCTCTTGGGAACGGACCTCGGGGGACCGATAAACCCATCTTT. Translation: CALGNGPRGTDKPIF.

This clone is categorized as medium-sized. The same CDR3 also results from other DNA sequences found in this sample. CDR3: CACDAGTWPSSWDTRQMFF. In DNA form, the CDR3 reads TGTGCCTGTGACGCCGGGACCTGGCCGAGCTCCTGGGACACCCGACAGATGTTTTTC. V and J are TRDV2 and TRDJ3; no clear D gene. Germline V gene lookup returns CDR1 GEAIGNYY and CDR2 EKD. Trimming removed 3 bases from V and 0 bases from J, with 17 bases in between. The CDR3 is 19 amino acids.

For this clone: With only one base between it and a far larger clone, this is likely a read error. Other DNA sequences of this sample code for an identical CDR3. Here the CDR3 reads CACDSGGPFSWDTRQMFF. For the CDR3, the DNA is TGTGCCTGTGACTCTGGTGGACCTTTTTCCTGGGACACCCGACAGATGTTTTTC. The rearrangement joins TRDV2 to TRDJ3; D unclear. V was trimmed by 3 bases and J by 1 base, leaving 15 bases between them. The CDR3 has 18 residues. In germline, CDR1 is GEAIGNYY, CDR2 EKD.

This clone occurred a few times. TCRdb has a much larger clone's protein, which differs at residue 12 from the translation of this DNA, likely because of a read error; what is shown is the protein translated from the DNA. At the DNA level, this CDR3 is encoded by other sequences in the same sample as well. This chain connects TRDV2 to TRDJ1; 10 bases align to TRDD3. J gave up 7 bases and V 0 bases, and 13 bases lay outside the gene matches. The germline gives CDR1 GEAIGNYY, CDR2 EKD. The CDR3 has 17 amino acids. CDR3 DNA: TGTGCCTGTGACACCGTCGATCTCCTGGGGGATAATGGTAAACTCATCTTT. Its translation is CACDTVDLLGDNGKLIF.

Concerning this clone itself: With a much larger clone just one base away, this may be a read error. The chain couples TRDV1 to TRDJ1; 9 positions match TRDD3. The junction had 24 bases not matched to a gene; V was cut back by 4 bases and J by 0 bases. CDR1 and CDR2 from the germline V gene are TSWWSYY and QGS. The CDR3 sequence is 22 residues long. CDR3 in DNA: TGTGCTCTTGGGGGCTGGCCCTTCACTGGGGGACTACGTGAGCCGCACACCGATAAACTCATCTTT. The encoded protein is CALGGWPFTGGLREPHTDKLIF.

Comment on this clone: TCRdb's protein, taken from a much larger clone, differs from this DNA's translation at residue 18, likely owing to a read error; the protein displayed comes from the DNA. The chain combines TRDV1 with TRDJ1; perhaps TRDD3 as D (7 bases). This CDR3 comprises 20 residues. Germline V gene data show CDR1 as TSWWSYY and CDR2 as QGS. CDR3 coding DNA: TGTGCTCTTGGGGAACTCGGGGATATCCTACCCAGTACTGGCTCCGATAAACCCATCTTT. Residues: CALGELGDILPSTGSDKPIF.

Points on this clone: The protein in TCRdb stems from a much larger clone and differs at residue 12 from this DNA's translation, likely a read error; here the protein is translated from the DNA. Other DNA sequences within the sample encode an identical CDR3. The rearrangement joins TRDV2 to TRDJ3; 7 bases are shared with TRDD3. Per germline, CDR1 GEAIGNYY and CDR2 EKD. This CDR3 has 19 residues. CDR3 loop: CACDSTGAYDSRDTRQMFF. The DNA for the CDR3 is TGTGCCTGTGACAGTACTGGGGCCTACGACTCCAGGGACACCCGACAGATGTTTTTC.

This clone was seen more than once but under ten times. TCRdb pairs this DNA with a much larger clone's protein that differs at residue 13, likely a read error; the protein shown was translated from the DNA. The J gene is TRDJ1, the V gene TRAV29/DV5; 12 bases map to TRDD3. This CDR3 contains 16 residues. The V gene's germline CDR1 is NSMFDY and CDR2 ISSIKDK. DNA for the CDR3: TGTGCAGCAAGCGAAAAACTACTGGGGGATACCGATGAACTCATCTTT. It translates to CAASEKLLGDTDELIF.

By sample share, this clone is large. The sample contains more than one DNA sequence encoding this CDR3. The V call is TRDV2, the J call TRDJ3; TRDD3 agrees at 7 bases. Losses at the gene ends were 5 bases for V and 1 base for J; bases not matched to a gene: 10. Germline values: CDR1 GEAIGNYY, CDR2 EKD. This CDR3 region has 18 residues. The CDR3 loop is CACGEGYSKSWDTRQMFF. In DNA, the CDR3 is TGTGCCTGTGGCGAGGGATACAGTAAGTCCTGGGACACCCGACAGATGTTTTTC.

As regards this clone: A much more abundant neighbour one base away suggests this may be a read error. The identical CDR3 is also encoded by other nucleotide sequences in the sample. The chain combines TRDV2 with TRDJ3; unclear D gene. Trimming shortened V by 0 bases and J by 0 bases, and 11 bases separated the two germline ends. The V gene's germline CDR1 is GEAIGNYY and CDR2 EKD. The CDR3 runs 18 residues. The CDR3 coding sequence is TGTGCCTGTGACACCGTTGGGAAGCGCTCCTGGGACACCCGACAGATGTTTTTC. This translates into CACDTVGKRSWDTRQMFF.

As to this clone: TCRdb shows a much larger clone's protein in place of this DNA's translation, and the two differ at residue 14, likely through a read error; the protein shown is translated from the DNA. The J gene is TRDJ1, the V gene TRDV2; 9 positions match TRDD3. Germline V gene sequence: CDR1 GEAIGNYY, CDR2 EKD. This CDR3 is built from 17 residues. CDR3 in amino acids: CACGLRVLGDHTDRLIF. CDR3 bases: TGTGCCTGTGGTCTCCGAGTACTGGGGGACCACACCGATAGACTCATCTTT.

Remarks on this clone: With a much larger clone just one base away, this may be a read error. Other DNA sequences of this sample code for an identical CDR3. The chain uses TRDV2 and TRDJ3, with TRDD3 matching 8 bases. The V segment lost 0 bases and the J segment 0 bases; nucleotides outside the gene matches: 9. This CDR3 spans 20 amino acids. Germline CDR1 and CDR2: GEAIGNYY and EKD. Here the CDR3 DNA reads TGTGCCTGTGACACCCGAGAAGGGGGATATCACTCCTGGGACACCCGACAGATGTTTTTC. Its translation is CACDTREGGYHSWDTRQMFF.

This clone was observed a few times. Translating this DNA gives a protein that differs at residue 11 from the TCRdb one, which belongs to a much larger clone; a read error is likely, and the protein shown is this translation. The rearrangement joins TRDV2 to TRDJ1; possibly TRDD3 for D (5 bases). CDR1 is GEAIGNYY, CDR2 EKD, per germline. This CDR3 is 13 amino acids long. This CDR3 reads CACDRGYTDKPIF. The CDR3 coding sequence is TGTGCCTGTGACAGGGGGTACACCGATAAACCCATCTTT.

This clone was counted a few times. Translating this DNA gives a protein that differs at residue 11 from the TCRdb one, which belongs to a much larger clone; a read error is likely, and the protein shown is this translation. The chain couples TRDV2 to TRDJ2; TRDD3 aligns across 8 bases. This CDR3 contains 16 residues. The germline CDR1 and CDR2 sequences are GEAIGNYY and EKD. The CDR3 is CACDILGAALAAQLFF. DNA for the CDR3: TGTGCCTGTGACATACTGGGGGCCGCTTTGGCAGCACAACTCTTCTTT.

Worth noting for this clone: The protein TCRdb lists belongs to a much larger clone and differs from this DNA's translation at residue 9, which points to a read error; the protein shown is made from the DNA. The V call is TRDV2, the J call TRDJ3; 10 nucleotides match TRDD3. Losses at the gene ends were 3 bases for V and 0 bases for J; bases not matched to a gene: 7. The CDR3 covers 19 residues. Germline CDR1 reads GEAIGNYY; CDR2 reads EKD. The CDR3 here is CACDSTGGSRSWDTRQMFF. DNA of the CDR3: TGTGCCTGTGACTCCACTGGGGGATCCCGCTCCTGGGACACCCGACAGATGTTTTTC.

This clone was counted between two and nine times. A far larger clone differs by one base, so this is likely a read error. Other nucleotide sequences in the sample specify the same CDR3. The chain carries TRDV2 and TRDJ2, with 8 bases fitting TRDD3. CDR3 length equals 18 residues. From germline, CDR1 is GEAIGNYY and CDR2 EKD. CDR3 sequence: CACDPRYWGSALTAQLFF. CDR3 nucleotide sequence: TGTGCCTGTGACCCTCGGTACTGGGGGTCAGCTTTGACAGCACAACTCTTTTTT.

This clone was observed a few times. This may be a read error, as it is one base from a much larger clone. The chain couples TRDV2 to TRDJ3; D uncertain. There are 19 residues in the CDR3. V shed 0 bases and J shed 0 bases, with 14 bases lying between them. Germline lookup yields CDR1 GEAIGNYY and CDR2 EKD. CDR3 coding DNA: TGTGCCTGTGACACCGGGACCTGGCCGATCTCCTGGGACACCCGACAGATGTTTTTC. Translation gives CACDTGTWPISWDTRQMFF.

Of note for this clone: The amino acid sequence in TCRdb belongs to a much larger clone and departs from this DNA's translation at residue 9, likely a sequencing read error; the sequence shown is translated from the DNA. The J gene is TRDJ3, the V gene TRDV2; 8 bases fit TRDD3. The V gene end was trimmed by 3 bases and the J gene end by 1 base; junction bases not matched to a gene: 7. Per the germline V gene, CDR1 is GEAIGNYY and CDR2 is EKD. This CDR3 region has 18 residues. The CDR3 DNA is TGTGCCTGTGACTCTGGGGGACCTCTTTCCTGGGACACCCGACAGATGTTTTTC. Translated: CACDSGGPLSWDTRQMFF.

This clone was recorded a few times. This may be a read error: a much more frequent sequence differs by one nucleotide. Other nucleotide sequences in the sample specify the same CDR3. The chain links TRDV2 to TRDJ1, with TRDD3 matching 7 bases. CDR3 size: 19 residues. Losses at the gene ends were 0 bases for V and 0 bases for J; bases not matched to a gene: 15. CDR1 and CDR2 (germline): GEAIGNYY, EKD. CDR3 in amino acids: CACDTLGITTFGYTDKLIF. The CDR3 DNA reads as TGTGCCTGTGACACCCTGGGGATAACCACCTTTGGATACACCGATAAACTCATCTTT.

This clone appeared many times. A far larger clone is only one base removed, so a read error is likely. The same CDR3 also results from other DNA sequences found in this sample. CDR3 sequence reads: CACDTAGGYSWDTRQMFF. The CDR3 coding sequence is TGTGCCTGTGACACCGCTGGGGGATACTCCTGGGACACCCGACAGATGTTTTTC. J is TRDJ3 and V is TRDV2; 10 bases are shared with TRDD3. The CDR3 consists of 18 residues. Germline V gene sequence: CDR1 GEAIGNYY, CDR2 EKD. V gave up 0 bases and J gave up 0 bases; unmatched junction bases: 1.

This clone was seen a handful of times. This could be a read error, since a much larger clone is one nucleotide away. Other DNA sequences from this sample encode an identical CDR3 as well. This chain links TRDV1 with TRDJ2; TRDD3 is a possible D gene (6 bases). V gave up 0 bases and J gave up 2 bases, with 7 bases separating them. CDR1 TSWWSYY and CDR2 QGS come from the germline V gene. There are 15 residues in the CDR3. This chain's CDR3 is CALGELGILTAQLFF. CDR3 nucleotides: TGTGCTCTTGGGGAACTCGGGATATTGACAGCACAACTCTTCTTT.

This clone was detected only a few times. A much larger clone lies one base from this, so it may be a read error. The chain uses TRDV1 and TRDJ1, with unresolved D. The CDR3 length is 11 residues. The germline CDR1 and CDR2 sequences are TSWWSYY and QGS. The V end lost 2 bases, the J end lost 10 bases, and 8 bases lay between the germline ends. The DNA for the CDR3 is TGTGCTCTTGGGGAATTATATAGACTCATCTTT. It encodes CALGELYRLIF.

V and J are TRDV2 and TRDJ3, with D maybe TRDD3 (6 bases). Trimming pared 0 bases from V and 0 bases from J, leaving 23 bases between. Germline V lookup: CDR1 GEAIGNYY, CDR2 EKD. The CDR3 contains 22 residues. CDR3 DNA: TGTGCCTGTGACACCAAGGCCTCCTGGGTGATACTGGGCTCCTGGGACACCCGACAGATGTTTTTC. Amino acid sequence: CACDTKASWVILGSWDTRQMFF.